What follows are 19 T cell receptor beta chains derived from one specimen sequenced in a study of spatial heterogeneity in lung cancer. TCRdb called the 5' RACE reads again in MiXCR, with one record for every CDR3 protein. The sample carries fewer than 15,000 distinct CDR3 sequences, under 4% recorded once. Time point: sample taken at primary tumor resection. No cells were sorted before sequencing. The whole RNA sequenced was extracted from tumor, nontumor lung or frozen PBMC. Material: PBMCs, obtained at surgery. The source of these receptors is a male donor with early-stage non-small cell lung cancer.

This clonotype has a count of ten or more. This beta chain lies outside the target of a library built for alpha chains; its clone size means little. The V call is TRBV28, the J call TRBJ2-1; unclear D gene. V gave up 3 bases and J gave up 10 bases, with 7 bases separating them. CDR3 size: 11 residues. From germline, CDR1 is MDHEN and CDR2 SYDVKM. The CDR3 loop is CASSLSREQFF. CDR3 bases: TGTGCCAGCAGTTTGAGTCGAGAGCAGTTCTTC.

This clonotype was detected many times. The library was designed around alpha chains, so this beta chain is a stray read whose abundance carries little weight. This sequence joins TRBV19 and TRBJ2-5; maybe TRBD1 (6 bases). The germline V gene encodes CDR1 LNHDA and CDR2 SQIVND (reference sequence). V lost 7 bases, J lost 4 bases, and 22 bases lay in between. The CDR3 extends over 16 amino acids. CDR3 sequence: CASTHTTGSIGETQYF. CDR3 nucleotides: TGTGCCAGTACCCATACCACAGGGTCGATAGGAGAGACCCAGTACTTC.

A note on this clonotype: This beta chain slipped into a library made for alpha chains as a stray read, so its size is not meaningful. The V gene is TRBV11-2, the J gene TRBJ1-2, with unresolved D. The CDR3 spans 14 residues. Looked up from germline, CDR1 is SGHAT and CDR2 is FQNNGV. V shed 1 base and J shed 3 bases, with 9 bases lying between them. Here the CDR3 reads CASSLAPGDYGYTF. CDR3 coding DNA: TGTGCCAGCAGCTTAGCCCCCGGAGACTATGGCTACACCTTC.

The sample holds many counts of this clonotype. This beta chain lies outside the target of a library built for alpha chains; its clone size means little. The chain employs TRBV9 and TRBJ2-3; D call uncertain. V dropped 3 bases and J dropped 0 bases, with 5 bases sitting between them. Per germline, CDR1 SGDLS and CDR2 YYNGEE. This CDR3 is 13 amino acids long. CDR3 amino acids: CASSASSTDTQYF. Here the CDR3 DNA reads TGTGCCAGCAGCGCAAGTAGCACAGATACGCAGTATTTT.

In this sample, this clonotype turned up many times. The library was built for alpha chains, so this beta chain is an off-target read and its size means little. The genes are TRBV4-1 and TRBJ1-4; 8 nucleotides match TRBD1. Germline CDR1 reads MGHRA; CDR2 reads YSYEKL. CDR3 size: 15 residues. The V segment lost 1 base and the J segment 8 bases; nucleotides outside the gene matches: 6. In DNA form, the CDR3 reads TGCGCCAGCAGCCAAGTGGGGACAGGATTCGAAAAACTGTTTTTT. Protein: CASSQVGTGFEKLFF.

This clonotype was detected ten times or more. Being off target in a library aimed at alpha chains, this beta chain has a size of little meaning. The V call is TRBV20-1, the J call TRBJ2-2; D unresolved. The germline V and J ends were trimmed by 0 bases and 7 bases, with 12 bases remaining between them. The CDR3 totals 14 residues. Looked up from germline, CDR1 is DFQATT and CDR2 is SNEGSKA (reference sequence). Here the CDR3 reads CSAREQAEYGELFF. CDR3 DNA sequence: TGCAGTGCTAGAGAGCAGGCGGAGTACGGGGAGCTGTTTTTT.

This clonotype was recorded at least ten times. The library was built for alpha chains, so this beta chain is an off-target read and its size means little. In DNA form, the CDR3 reads TGTGCCAGCAGATACGGACCAGGGGGCTCGTACGAGCAGTACTTC. It is translated as CASRYGPGGSYEQYF. The J gene is TRBJ2-7, the V gene TRBV6-5, with TRBD1 matching 8 bases. CDR1 is MNHEY and CDR2 is SVGAGI in the germline V gene. The V and J ends lost 6 bases and 4 bases, in that order; junction bases with no gene match: 11. This CDR3 comprises 15 residues.

This clonotype has only one observation. This beta chain is off target for a library built for alpha chains, so its abundance means little. The chain recombines TRBV30 with TRBJ2-1, with D hard to call. V was shortened by 1 base and J by 0 bases, with 4 bases between the two germline ends. Germline V gene sequence: CDR1 GTSNPN, CDR2 SVGIG (reference sequence). The CDR3 has 13 amino acids. CDR3 protein: CAWSDSSYNEQFF. The CDR3, as DNA: TGTGCCTGGAGTGACAGCTCCTACAATGAGCAGTTCTTC.

This clonotype was recorded many times. The size of this beta chain means little, since it is a stray read in a library made for alpha chains. V usage is TRBV9 and J usage is TRBJ2-5; TRBD2 is a possible D gene (5 bases). The ends were cut back, 0 bases at V and 3 bases at J, with 12 bases in the middle. This CDR3 is 15 amino acids long. Germline V lookup: CDR1 SGDLS, CDR2 YYNGEE. CDR3 amino acids: CASSVARKREETQYF. The CDR3 region has the DNA TGTGCCAGCAGCGTAGCGCGGAAGAGGGAAGAGACCCAGTACTTC.

This clonotype was found many times. A library prepared for alpha chains yielded this beta chain as an off-target read; its size is of little meaning. The chain uses TRBV6-6 and TRBJ2-3; 11 nucleotides match TRBD1. CDR1 and CDR2 (germline): MNHNY, SVGAGI (reference sequence). CDR3 size: 17 residues. With 6 bases clipped from V and 7 bases from J, the junction kept 15 bases outside the gene matches. The CDR3 DNA follows: TGTGCCAGCAGCAATCGTAGGACAGGGGGCGGAGGGAATACGCAGTATTTT. Its protein is CASSNRRTGGGGNTQYF.

The table lists this clonotype with many counts. A library prepared for alpha chains yielded this beta chain as an off-target read; its size is of little meaning. This sequence joins TRBV11-2 and TRBJ2-1, with 14 bases aligning to TRBD2. Germline trimming cut 3 bases from V and 0 bases from J; bases unmatched to any gene: 7. The CDR3 is made up of 19 amino acids. Germline CDR1 and CDR2: SGHAT and FQNNGV. CDR3 region: CASSFRGLAGVTSYNEQFF. The CDR3 bases are TGTGCCAGCAGCTTTCGGGGACTAGCGGGAGTTACCTCCTACAATGAGCAGTTCTTC.

This clonotype was seen many times. Since it is a stray read in a library aimed at alpha chains, this beta chain has a size that is not meaningful. The chain uses TRBV5-8 and TRBJ1-1; D may be TRBD1 (6 bases). In germline, CDR1 is SGHTS, CDR2 YDEGEE. This CDR3 spans 14 amino acids. Trimming left V 1 base short and J 4 bases short, with 11 bases between. The CDR3 spells CASSLLGGSTEAFF. CDR3 DNA: TGTGCCAGCAGCTTGTTAGGGGGTTCCACTGAAGCTTTCTTT.

This clonotype was seen a few times. This beta chain came through as a stray read in a library set up for alpha chains, and its size says little. The chain employs TRBV20-1 and TRBJ2-1; no clear D gene. Germline values: CDR1 DFQATT, CDR2 SNEGSKA (reference sequence). This CDR3 has 13 amino acids. V was cut by 1 base and J by 4 bases, with 8 bases left in between. CDR3 protein: CSARVGNYNEQFF. CDR3 bases: TGCAGTGCTAGAGTGGGTAATTACAATGAGCAGTTCTTC.

This clonotype has a count of ten or more. This beta chain was picked up by a library intended for alpha chains and is off target, so its count carries little meaning. The chain recombines TRBV28 with TRBJ1-3; TRBD1 matches at 10 bases. There are 16 residues in the CDR3. Germline trimming cut 6 bases from V and 4 bases from J; bases unmatched to any gene: 9. From germline, CDR1 is MDHEN and CDR2 SYDVKM. The CDR3 DNA follows: TGTGCCAGCAGAAGCCCGACAGGGGGCTCAGGAAACACCATATATTTT. Residues: CASRSPTGGSGNTIYF.

This clonotype was observed at least ten times. This beta chain slipped into a library made for alpha chains as a stray read, so its size is not meaningful. The genes are TRBV3-1 and TRBJ2-4, with TRBD1 matching over 7 bases. The CDR3 spans 15 residues. V lost 4 bases and J lost 1; bases outside the gene matches: 4. Germline CDR1 LGHDT, CDR2 YNNKEL (reference sequence). Here the CDR3 reads CASSPGGLAKNIQYF. CDR3 nucleotide sequence: TGTGCCAGCAGCCCAGGGGGATTGGCCAAAAACATTCAGTACTTC.

This clonotype was picked up many times. This beta chain came through as a stray read in a library set up for alpha chains, and its size says little. The chain combines TRBV7-2 with TRBJ2-4, with no clear D. Germline CDR1 SGHTA, CDR2 FQGNSA. The V gene lost 3 bases and the J gene lost 3 bases, with 12 bases spanning the gap. This CDR3 has 15 amino acids. The CDR3 DNA reads TGTGCCAGCAGCTTTAGGCCTAGGGACAAAAACATTCAGTACTTC. Protein sequence: CASSFRPRDKNIQYF.

This clonotype came up many times. A library made for alpha chains picked up this beta chain off target, so its size means little. J is TRBJ2-3 and V is TRBV6-6, with D unresolved. The CDR3 has 11 amino acids. V dropped 4 bases and J dropped 5 bases, with 4 bases sitting between them. Germline loops: CDR1 MNHNY, CDR2 SVGAGI (reference sequence). The CDR3 DNA reads TGTGCCAGCAGTTCTCGAGATACGCAGTATTTT. This sequence encodes CASSSRDTQYF.

This clonotype rates as medium-sized. This beta chain came through as a stray read in a library set up for alpha chains, and its size says little. The chain carries TRBV29-1 and TRBJ1-1; the match to TRBD1 covers 9 bases. V was pared by 6 bases and J by 5 bases, with 10 bases of the junction left unmatched. The CDR3 covers 14 residues. The germline gives CDR1 SQVTM, CDR2 ANQGSEA. In nucleotides, the CDR3 is TGCAGCGTCAACACCGGGACAGGGAGAACTGAAGCTTTCTTT. Translated: CSVNTGTGRTEAFF.

Points on this clonotype: As an off-target read in a library built for alpha chains, this beta chain has a frequency of little significance. The gene calls are TRBV3-1 and TRBJ2-5; the D is unclear. This CDR3 has 15 amino acids. Germline CDR1 and CDR2: LGHDT and YNNKEL (reference sequence). V was shortened by 4 bases and J by 9 bases, with 21 bases between the two germline ends. The CDR3 DNA is TGTGCCAGCAGCCCACAGATGGTGTCCAGAGAAGCCCAGTACTTC. Encoded protein: CASSPQMVSREAQYF.